This TCR beta chain was obtained from a study of T cell responses to AZD1222 COVID-19 vaccine. Data came from immunoSEQ multiplex PCR; TCRdb stores just in-frame clones and leaves some out. The profile shows approximately 130,000 clones, 75% to 95% of them singletons. Specimen: peripheral blood, collected 28 days after the second dose of the MenACWY control vaccine. This clonotype originated in an adult who received the MenACWY meningococcal vaccine as a control.

For the CDR3, the DNA is TGCGCCAGCAGCCAAGTAACGGGACAGGGTTACAATGAGCAGTTCTTC. Amino acid sequence: CASSQVTGQGYNEQFF. This sequence joins TRBV4-1 and TRBJ2-1; 9 positions agree with TRBD1. Germline CDR1 is MGHRA and CDR2 is YSYEKL. This CDR3 contains 16 residues. V was clipped by 1 base and J by 4 bases; unmatched bases: 5.